This T cell receptor beta chain originates from a study of T cell responses to AZD1222 COVID-19 vaccine. The protocol was immunoSEQ multiplex PCR, while the TCRdb copy is restricted to in-frame clones and leaves out a portion. The table lists approximately 130,000 clones, approximately 90% of them singletons, with roughly 11% in the top ten. The CDR3 has 14 amino acids. Trimming cost V 2 bases and J 6 bases; bases outside gene matches: 5. Germline CDR1 reads SGHDT; CDR2 reads YYEEEE. Of note for this clone: The antigen is not known.

Study conclusions and caveats: The sample set comprised mostly white British donors with more females, and clonal diversity was possibly underestimated. The number of AZD1222 recipients seropositive at baseline was only five to seven. Following two doses of AZD1222, Spike-specific TCR breadth and depth rose. Close to half of spike-specific TCRs reportedly recognize unmutated variant regions.

V is TRBV5-6 and J is TRBJ1-5, with 7 bases matching TRBD1. This material consisted of peripheral blood, taken on day 0 of MenACWY control vaccination. The sequence came from an adult in good health. This CDR3 is CASSFRDSFQPQHF. The DNA for the CDR3 is TGTGCCAGCAGCTTTAGGGACAGTTTTCAGCCCCAGCATTTT.